The 5 T cell receptor beta chains listed next were all sequenced from one sample in a study of T cell repertoires in ileal Crohn's disease. Measured with immunoSEQ multiplex PCR; TCRdb has only the in-frame clones, and not every one. The profile shows tens of thousands of clones, around 80% of them singletons. Sequencing was performed on ileal tissue. The receptors here all came from an adult with Crohn's disease.

The chain joins TRBV5-4 to TRBJ2-4, with D tentatively TRBD1 (6 bases). The CDR3 contains 15 residues. The germline gives CDR1 SGHNT, CDR2 YYREEE (reference sequence). With 4 bases removed from V and 3 bases from J, the gap between germline ends came to 14 bases. CDR3 nucleotides: TGTGCCAGCAGCCCCAACAGGGATCTCAAAAACATTCAGTACTTC. This translates into CASSPNRDLKNIQYF.

A few counts support this clone. This chain links TRBV4-1 with TRBJ2-5, with D unresolved. This CDR3 is built from 17 residues. Trimming stripped 0 bases from V and 0 bases from J, with 14 bases between. Germline CDR1 reads MGHRA; CDR2 reads YSYEKL. The CDR3 sequence is CASSQDLNLWYQETQYF. CDR3 nucleotide sequence: TGCGCCAGCAGCCAAGATTTGAACCTATGGTACCAAGAGACCCAGTACTTC.

V is TRBV6-5 and J is TRBJ2-7, with D perhaps matching TRBD1 (5 bases). CDR3 size: 15 residues. V lost 0 bases to trimming and J lost 2 bases, with 11 bases between them. Germline loops: CDR1 MNHEY, CDR2 SVGAGI. The CDR3 is CASSYSQGLAYEQYF. The CDR3, as DNA: TGTGCCAGCAGTTACTCGCAGGGCCTGGCCTACGAGCAGTACTTC.

V usage is TRBV6-4 and J usage is TRBJ1-1; TRBD1 aligns across 7 bases. V lost 6 bases, J lost 6 bases, and 7 bases stayed unmatched. The CDR3 spans 13 residues. Germline V gene sequence: CDR1 MRHNA, CDR2 SNTAGT. CDR3 nucleotide sequence: TGTGCCAGCAGACAGGGGCCAATGGCTGAAGCTTTCTTT. Its translation is CASRQGPMAEAFF.

The rearrangement joins TRBV30 to TRBJ1-6; D is undetermined. Germline lookup yields CDR1 GTSNPN and CDR2 SVGIG (reference sequence). CDR3 length: 12 residues. With 3 bases removed from V and 14 bases from J, the gap between germline ends came to 14 bases. Here the CDR3 DNA reads TGTGCCTGGAGCGCCCTGAGGGTCACCCTCCACTTT. Translating it yields CAWSALRVTLHF. Drawing the rest from reference TRBV30 and TRBJ1-6, the complete variable domain is SQTIHQWPATLVQPVGSPLSLECTVEGTSNPNLYWYRQAAGRGLQLLFYSVGIGQISSEVPQNLSASRPQDRQFILSSKKLLLSDSGFYLCAWSALRVTLHFGNGTRLTVT.